The 26 T cell receptor beta chains reported below all come from one sample, sequenced in a study of blood T cell repertoires in COVID-19. Assay used: immunoSEQ multiplex PCR; TCRdb lists only in-frame clones, some missing. The data show hundreds of thousands of clones, 82% seen once. The sample taken for sequencing was PBMCs or T cells enriched from blood (not recorded which). The receptors were gathered from a woman aged 55 to 70 who had recovered from COVID-19.

This chain links TRBV7-2 with TRBJ1-5; 8 bases match TRBD1. Germline lookup yields CDR1 SGHTA and CDR2 FQGNSA. The CDR3 loop spans 14 amino acids. Trimming at V came to 5 bases and at J to 7 bases, leaving 7 bases not matched to a gene. The CDR3 protein is CASSPTGGDQPQHF. CDR3 nucleotides: TGTGCCAGCAGCCCAACAGGGGGTGACCAGCCCCAGCATTTT.

This chain joins TRBV27 and TRBJ1-1, with a possible D match to TRBD1 (5 bases). Germline V gene sequence: CDR1 MNHEY, CDR2 SMNVEV (reference sequence). CDR3 size: 14 residues. The V end was cut by 5 bases, the J end by 2 bases, with 12 bases between. CDR3 amino acids: CASSPRGGNTEAFF. CDR3 DNA: TGTGCCAGCAGTCCCCGGGGGGGAAACACTGAAGCTTTCTTT.

V usage is TRBV18 and J usage is TRBJ2-5; the match to TRBD1 covers 11 bases. In germline, CDR1 is KGHSH, CDR2 LQKENI. V gave up 6 bases and J gave up 5 bases; unmatched junction bases: 8. CDR3 length: 15 amino acids. The CDR3 region is CASSTDRGRTETQYF. CDR3 nucleotide sequence: TGTGCCAGCTCGACGGACAGGGGGCGGACGGAGACCCAGTACTTC. Based on the CDR3 plus reference TRBV18 and TRBJ2-5, the full variable domain is NAGVMQNPRHLVRRRGQEARLRCSPMKGHSHVYWYRQLPEEGLKFMVYLQKENIIDESGMPKERFSAEFPKEGPSILRIQQVVRGDSAAYFCASSTDRGRTETQYFGPGTRLLVL.

The chain employs TRBV6-4 and TRBJ2-2; 11 bases align to TRBD1. The CDR3 has 16 amino acids. Trimming removed 7 bases from V and 4 bases from J; junction bases left unmatched: 8. In germline, CDR1 is MRHNA, CDR2 SNTAGT. The CDR3 sequence: CASTPRGTGGTGELFF. CDR3 nucleotide sequence: TGTGCCAGCACCCCAAGAGGGACAGGGGGCACCGGGGAGCTGTTTTTT.

This clone was counted once. The gene calls are TRBV4-3 and TRBJ2-7; 11 nucleotides line up with TRBD2. Germline CDR1 LGHNA, CDR2 YSLEER. Trimming at V came to 4 bases and at J to 4 bases, leaving 3 bases not matched to a gene. The CDR3 has 14 amino acids. The CDR3 is CASSPSGGQYEQYF. CDR3 sequence (DNA): TGCGCCAGCAGCCCTAGCGGGGGGCAGTACGAGCAGTACTTC.

This chain connects TRBV10-3 to TRBJ1-6, with D maybe TRBD1 (5 bases). Trimming took off 6 bases at V and 8 bases at J, with 17 bases between the two ends. The germline V gene encodes CDR1 ENHRY and CDR2 SYGVKD. The CDR3 consists of 15 residues. In DNA form, the CDR3 reads TGTGCCATCAGACCCGGGACCGGGGGGGATTCACCCCTCCACTTT. Amino acid sequence: CAIRPGTGGDSPLHF.

The chain recombines TRBV11-2 with TRBJ1-4; 7 nucleotides line up with TRBD1. Germline-derived CDR1 and CDR2 are SGHAT and FQNNGV. The V gene end was trimmed by 3 bases and the J gene end by 7 bases; junction bases not matched to a gene: 14. CDR3 length: 17 amino acids. In DNA, the CDR3 is TGTGCCAGCAGCTTCGGCGGCCGGGCAGGGGGTAGTGAAAAACTGTTTTTT. Translation: CASSFGGRAGGSEKLFF. The complete variable domain, with remaining parts taken from reference TRBV11-2 and TRBJ1-4, reads EAGVAQSPRYKIIEKRQSVAFWCNPISGHATLYWYQQILGQGPKLLIQFQNNGVVDDSQLPKDRFSAERLKGVDSTLKIQPAKLEDSAVYLCASSFGGRAGGSEKLFFGSGTQLSVL.

CDR3 sequence (DNA): TGTGCCAGCAGCATCTACTTAAATGGCTACACCTTC. Translation: CASSIYLNGYTF. This chain links TRBV7-9 with TRBJ1-2; no clear D. The germline V and J ends were trimmed by 5 bases and 6 bases, with 10 bases remaining between them. There are 12 residues in the CDR3. Looked up from germline, CDR1 is SEHNR and CDR2 is FQNEAQ (reference sequence).

The rearrangement links TRBV5-5 to TRBJ1-2; 9 bases line up with TRBD1. Germline V gene sequence: CDR1 SGHKS, CDR2 YYEKEE (reference sequence). The CDR3 has 18 amino acids. J lost 2 bases, V lost 4 bases, and 15 bases had no gene match. The CDR3 here is CASSRHSAGTGLNYGYTF. CDR3 nucleotide sequence: TGTGCCAGCAGCCGCCATAGTGCAGGGACAGGGCTAAACTATGGCTACACCTTC.

This clone appeared once. The genes are TRBV7-3 and TRBJ2-2; TRBD2 is a possible D gene (6 bases). This CDR3 contains 16 residues. V lost 5 bases, J lost 0 bases, and 13 bases lay in between. Germline V lookup: CDR1 SGHTA, CDR2 FQGTGA. CDR3 sequence reads: CASSVHGTSNTGELFF. For the CDR3, the DNA is TGTGCCAGCAGCGTACATGGGACTTCGAACACCGGGGAGCTGTTTTTT.

The chain uses TRBV6-1 and TRBJ1-4; the D is unclear. The CDR3 loop spans 16 amino acids. Germline assignment: CDR1 MNHNS and CDR2 SASEGT. The V end was cut by 1 base, the J end by 4 bases, with 13 bases between. CDR3 sequence reads: CASSEGEGLGNEKLFF. CDR3 bases: TGTGCCAGCAGTGAAGGAGAGGGTTTGGGTAATGAAAAACTGTTTTTT.

The V call is TRBV5-6, the J call TRBJ1-2; TRBD1 agrees at 7 bases. From germline, CDR1 is SGHDT and CDR2 YYEEEE. The CDR3 covers 14 residues. J was trimmed by 3 bases and V by 4 bases; bases with no gene match: 6. In DNA, the CDR3 is TGTGCCAGCAGCCCTCCGGGACAGCACTATGGCTACACCTTC. The encoded protein is CASSPPGQHYGYTF.

The rearrangement links TRBV7-9 to TRBJ1-1; D is unclear. The CDR3 spans 12 residues. CDR1 is SEHNR, CDR2 FQNEAQ, per germline (reference sequence). Trimming removed 2 bases from V and 4 bases from J, with 5 bases in between. For the CDR3, the DNA is TGTGCCAGCAGCTTACTCCCCACTGAAGCTTTCTTT. Amino acid sequence: CASSLLPTEAFF. The complete variable domain, with remaining parts taken from reference TRBV7-9 and TRBJ1-1, reads DTGVSQNPRHKITKRGQNVTFRCDPISEHNRLYWYRQTLGQGPEFLTYFQNEAQLEKSRLLSDRFSAERPKGSFSTLEIQRTEQGDSAMYLCASSLLPTEAFFGQGTRLTVV.

The rearrangement uses TRBV19 and TRBJ2-3; D gene uncertain. CDR1 is LNHDA, CDR2 SQIVND, per germline (reference sequence). The CDR3 has 15 amino acids. The V end was cut by 2 bases, the J end by 3 bases, with 12 bases between. CDR3 amino acids: CASSISQVGTDTQYF. CDR3 nucleotide sequence: TGTGCCAGTAGTATATCCCAGGTTGGTACAGATACGCAGTATTTT.

This clone came up a few times. The chain is built from TRBV4-1 and TRBJ1-5; 8 bases align to TRBD1. CDR3 size: 16 residues. Losses at the gene ends were 2 bases for V and 3 bases for J; bases not matched to a gene: 6. Looked up from germline, CDR1 is MGHRA and CDR2 is YSYEKL. This CDR3 reads CASSQIYRGDNQPQHF. CDR3 in DNA: TGCGCCAGCAGCCAAATCTACAGGGGGGACAATCAGCCCCAGCATTTT.

The CDR3 bases are TGTGCCAGCAGCCCTCGGACAGGGGGCAGTGACTATGGCTACACCTTC. It encodes CASSPRTGGSDYGYTF. The V and J genes are TRBV9 and TRBJ1-2; 11 bases align to TRBD1. Germline lookup yields CDR1 SGDLS and CDR2 YYNGEE. V shed 4 bases, J shed 3 bases, and the junction held 8 bases outside the gene matches. This CDR3 has 16 residues. The full variable domain, its missing parts supplied by reference TRBV9 and TRBJ1-2, is DSGVTQTPKHLITATGQRVTLRCSPRSGDLSVYWYQQSLDQGLQFLIQYYNGEERAKGNILERFSAQQFPDLHSELNLSSLELGDSALYFCASSPRTGGSDYGYTFGSGTRLTVV.

The gene calls are TRBV11-2 and TRBJ1-1; no clear D. The germline V and J ends were trimmed by 0 bases and 1 base, with 12 bases remaining between them. The CDR3 spans 16 residues. Germline assignment: CDR1 SGHAT and CDR2 FQNNGV. For the CDR3, the DNA is TGTGCCAGCAGCTTAGATTTAACAGCCAGGAACACTGAAGCTTTCTTT. The encoded protein is CASSLDLTARNTEAFF.

This chain links TRBV4-3 with TRBJ1-1; D gene ambiguous. The ends were cut back, 4 bases at V and 0 bases at J, with 6 bases in the middle. Germline V CDR1 and CDR2: LGHNA, YSLEER. The length of the CDR3 is 13 residues. The CDR3 DNA reads as TGCGCCAGCAGCCGTCAGGTGAACACTGAAGCTTTCTTT. Amino acid sequence: CASSRQVNTEAFF.

This chain uses TRBV5-5 with TRBJ1-3; perhaps TRBD1 as D (6 bases). Trimming took 2 bases from V and 1 from J, leaving 13 bases between them. The length of the CDR3 is 16 residues. Germline V gene lookup returns CDR1 SGHKS and CDR2 YYEKEE (reference sequence). CDR3 protein: CASSFQGLISGNTIYF. The CDR3 DNA follows: TGTGCCAGCAGCTTTCAGGGGTTGATATCTGGAAACACCATATATTTT.

J is TRBJ1-1 and V is TRBV7-8, with 10 bases identical to TRBD1. The CDR3 contains 16 residues. V shed 5 bases and J 4 bases; nucleotides not matched to a gene: 10. The germline V gene encodes CDR1 SGHVS and CDR2 FQNEAQ. CDR3 coding DNA: TGTGCCAGCAGCCCGAGACAGGGGGCGAAGAGCACTGAAGCTTTCTTT. Protein sequence: CASSPRQGAKSTEAFF. The whole variable domain, remainder taken from reference TRBV7-8 and TRBJ1-1, is GAGVSQSPRYKVAKRGQDVALRCDPISGHVSLFWYQQALGQGPEFLTYFQNEAQLDKSGLPSDRFFAERPEGSVSTLKIQRTQQEDSAVYLCASSPRQGAKSTEAFFGQGTRLTVV.

In its sample, this clone was seen once. The V call is TRBV19, the J call TRBJ1-5, with 7 bases aligning to TRBD1. Germline V gene data show CDR1 as LNHDA and CDR2 as SQIVND (reference sequence). CDR3 length equals 16 residues. Losses at the gene ends were 7 bases for V and 1 base for J; bases not matched to a gene: 10. The DNA for the CDR3 is TGTGCCAGTAACCTACAGGGGTCGGGAAGCAATCAGCCCCAGCATTTT. Translating gives CASNLQGSGSNQPQHF.

The chain is built from TRBV2 and TRBJ1-3; D unresolved. V was pared by 6 bases and J by 0 bases, with 12 bases between. Per germline, CDR1 SNHLY and CDR2 FYNNEI. The CDR3 contains 15 residues. CDR3 region: CASRPLASSGNTIYF. CDR3 sequence (DNA): TGTGCCAGCAGGCCCCTAGCAAGCTCTGGAAACACCATATATTTT.

V is TRBV5-1 and J is TRBJ2-7, with D tentatively TRBD2 (6 bases). Germline loops: CDR1 SGHRS, CDR2 YFSETQ. The CDR3 loop spans 14 amino acids. The ends were cut back, 4 bases at V and 0 bases at J, with 11 bases in the middle. CDR3 nucleotides: TGCGCCAGCAGCGCCCGGGACTCCTCCTACGAGCAGTACTTC. This sequence encodes CASSARDSSYEQYF.

This clone was found many times. This chain links TRBV12-3 or TRBV12-4 with TRBJ1-1, with 9 bases fitting TRBD1. The CDR3 sequence is 13 residues long. V lost 5 bases to trimming and J lost 11 bases; unmatched junction nucleotides: 9. The DNA of the CDR3 is TGTGCCAGCAGTCCCGGACAGGGGATTTGGGCTTTCTTT. Its protein is CASSPGQGIWAFF.

Only a few counts were recorded for this clone. The genes are TRBV3-1 (or the pseudogene TRBV3-2) and TRBJ1-3; D is unclear. The V gene lost 2 bases and the J gene lost 4 bases, with 9 bases spanning the gap. The CDR3 has 14 residues. Germline V gives CDR1 LGHDT, CDR2 YNNKEL (reference sequence). The CDR3 region is CASSQTGSGNTIYF. The CDR3 nucleotides read TGTGCCAGCAGCCAAACGGGGTCAGGAAACACCATATATTTT.

J is TRBJ2-1 and V is TRBV27, with 8 positions matching TRBD1. V was pared by 2 bases and J by 3 bases, with 3 bases of the junction left unmatched. This CDR3 comprises 15 residues. CDR1 and CDR2 (germline): MNHEY, SMNVEV (reference sequence). In DNA, the CDR3 is TGTGCCAGCAGTTTAGACAGGGGTTTCTACAATGAGCAGTTCTTC. Its protein product is CASSLDRGFYNEQFF.